This T cell receptor beta chain came from a study of T cells in Graves' hyperthyroidism and ophthalmopathy. TCR beta CDR3 sequences were amplified from RNA transcripts. RT-PCR in the first round (using the HTBI primer set) targeted the TCR CDR3. Via MiXCR, TCRdb re-called the multiplex PCR reads, giving one row per CDR3 protein. This sample yields hundreds of thousands of distinct CDR3 sequences, of which roughly an eighth are seen a single time; 9.2% belongs to the top ten. The CDR3 consists of 15 residues. Germline lookup yields CDR1 LGHDT and CDR2 YNNKEL (reference sequence). V lost 1 base to trimming and J lost 5 bases, with 11 bases between them. This clonotype was recorded at least ten times. The antigen remains undetermined. No ophthalmopathy progression within 18 months constituted stable Graves' hyperthyroidism. General observations from the study: Blood also contained most expanded thyroid clonotypes above 0.001.

This chain links TRBV3-1 with TRBJ1-4; weak D call: TRBD1 (6 bases). This TCR was sampled from a woman aged 18-30 years with Graves' hyperthyroidism. The sample was blood. CDR3 sequence: CASSQGQVGNEKLFF. The CDR3 DNA sequence: TGTGCCAGCAGCCAAGGACAGGTGGGAAATGAAAAACTGTTTTTT.